This T cell receptor beta chain comes out of a study of blood T cell repertoires in COVID-19. Whole-study context: Nucleic acid was either cDNA or gDNA, and it came from T cells, B-cell-depleted T cells, or PBMCs.

The germline CDR1 and CDR2 sequences are LNHDA and SQIVND (reference sequence). CDR3 length: 14 residues. V lost 6 bases and J lost 7; bases outside the gene matches: 4. Here immunoSEQ multiplex PCR was the method, and the copy in TCRdb shows in-frame clones only, minus some. The repertoire has 190,000 or so clones, about 86% of them found once; the top ten carry about 1%. The clonotype comes from a young woman who had recovered from COVID-19. The gene calls are TRBV19 and TRBJ1-6, with 9 bases identical to TRBD1. Sequencing was performed on peripheral blood. The CDR3 spells CASRRDRENSPLHF. For the CDR3, the DNA is TGTGCCAGTAGGAGGGACAGGGAAAATTCACCCCTCCACTTT. Variable domain in full (rest from reference TRBV19 and TRBJ1-6): DGGITQSPKYLFRKEGQNVTLSCEQNLNHDAMYWYRQDPGQGLRLIYYSQIVNDFQKGDIAEGYSVSREKKESFPLTVTSAQKNPTAFYLCASRRDRENSPLHFGNGTRLTVT.